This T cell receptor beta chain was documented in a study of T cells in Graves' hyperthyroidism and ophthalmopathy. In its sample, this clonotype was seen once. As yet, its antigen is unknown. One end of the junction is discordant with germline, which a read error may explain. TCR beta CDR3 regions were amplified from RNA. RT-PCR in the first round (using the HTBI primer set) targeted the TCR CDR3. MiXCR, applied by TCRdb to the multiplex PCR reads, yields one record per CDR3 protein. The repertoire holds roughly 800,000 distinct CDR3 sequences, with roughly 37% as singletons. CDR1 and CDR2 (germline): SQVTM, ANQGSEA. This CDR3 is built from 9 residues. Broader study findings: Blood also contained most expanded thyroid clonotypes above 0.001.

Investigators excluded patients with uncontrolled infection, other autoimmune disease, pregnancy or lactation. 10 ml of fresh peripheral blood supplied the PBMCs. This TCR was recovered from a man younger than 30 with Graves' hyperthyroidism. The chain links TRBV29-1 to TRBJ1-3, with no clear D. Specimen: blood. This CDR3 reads CSAGSTIYF. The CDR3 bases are TGCAGCGCCGGAAGCACCATATATTTT.